These 18 T cell receptor beta chains share one sample of origin, sequenced in a study of T cell responses to AZD1222 COVID-19 vaccine. The table came from immunoSEQ multiplex PCR; TCRdb's copy has only in-frame clones and leaves some out. The table includes around 100,000 clones, 90% detected once. The material was peripheral blood, obtained on day 0 of AZD1222 vaccination. The receptor source for this set is an adult in good health.

CDR3 protein: CASSPDRETEAFF. CDR3 in DNA: TGTGCCAGCAGCCCGGACAGGGAAACTGAAGCTTTCTTT. This sequence joins TRBV5-6 and TRBJ1-1, with 8 bases that match TRBD1. Germline CDR1 and CDR2: SGHDT and YYEEEE. The CDR3 loop spans 13 amino acids. Unmatched junction bases numbered 4, after V lost 4 bases and J lost 5 bases.

The CDR3 protein is CASSQQAGASNTQYF. The CDR3 bases are TGTGCCAGCAGCCAGCAGGCGGGGGCTTCGAATACGCAGTATTTT. This chain joins TRBV3-1 (or the pseudogene TRBV3-2) and TRBJ2-3; a weak D match, TRBD2 (7 bases). V was trimmed by 3 bases and J by 7 bases, leaving 17 bases between them. The CDR3 extends over 15 amino acids. Germline CDR1 LGHDT, CDR2 YNNKEL (reference sequence).

The chain combines TRBV11-1 with TRBJ2-7; no clear D gene. Trimming removed 3 bases at V and 4 bases at J, with 7 bases between. The CDR3 runs 12 residues. Germline CDR1 reads SGHAT; CDR2 reads FQDESV (reference sequence). For the CDR3, the DNA is TGTGCCAGCAGCTTTGACCCTTACGAGCAGTACTTC. This gives the protein CASSFDPYEQYF.

This clone appeared a single time. This rearrangement joins TRBV4-1 to TRBJ2-6; maybe TRBD1 (5 bases). Trimming removed 3 bases at V and 2 bases at J, with 14 bases between. CDR1 MGHRA and CDR2 YSYEKL come from the germline V gene. CDR3 length equals 17 residues. The CDR3: CASSQAPTGTGANVLTF. In DNA form, the CDR3 reads TGCGCCAGCAGCCAGGCACCAACAGGAACTGGGGCCAACGTCCTGACTTTC.

The rearrangement uses TRBV6-5 and TRBJ2-7; D may be TRBD1 (5 bases). CDR1 and CDR2 from the germline V gene are MNHEY and SVGAGI. The ends were cut back, 2 bases at V and 2 bases at J, with 13 bases in the middle. The CDR3 has 15 amino acids. CDR3 coding DNA: TGTGCCAGCAGTTACGCTTGGGCAGGGACCTACGAGCAGTACTTC. This encodes CASSYAWAGTYEQYF.

The chain recombines TRBV12-5 with TRBJ1-2; tentatively, D is TRBD1 (6 bases). The ends were cut back, 6 bases at V and 6 bases at J, with 20 bases in the middle. The CDR3 contains 15 residues. Germline V gene data show CDR1 as LGHNT and CDR2 as FRNRAP. The CDR3 DNA reads TGTGCTAGTGGGGGAACAACAGGGTCCAATGATGGCTACACCTTC. Protein: CASGGTTGSNDGYTF.

The V call is TRBV10-3, the J call TRBJ2-3, with TRBD1 as a possible D gene (6 bases). Germline V gene data show CDR1 as ENHRY and CDR2 as SYGVKD. V was trimmed by 8 bases and J by 2 bases, leaving 14 bases between them. The CDR3 is 14 amino acids. CDR3 in amino acids: CAISDRLFTDTQYF. The CDR3 DNA follows: TGTGCCATCTCCGACAGGCTTTTCACAGATACGCAGTATTTT.

The CDR3 here is CAWRRGGSNTGELFF. CDR3 in DNA: TGTGCCTGGAGGAGAGGGGGCTCAAACACCGGGGAGCTGTTTTTT. The chain recombines TRBV30 with TRBJ2-2; 7 bases fit TRBD1. Germline V CDR1 and CDR2: GTSNPN, SVGIG (reference sequence). The junction had 6 bases not matched to a gene; V was cut back by 3 bases and J by 2 bases. This CDR3 has 15 amino acids.

The DNA for the CDR3 is TGTGCCAGCAGGGGACAGGGGAATTCACCCCTCCACTTT. Amino acid sequence: CASRGQGNSPLHF. The chain combines TRBV6-4 with TRBJ1-6, with TRBD1 matching 10 bases. This CDR3 contains 13 residues. Germline V CDR1 and CDR2: MRHNA, SNTAGT. V lost 6 bases, J lost 7 bases, and 0 bases stayed unmatched.

The chain couples TRBV5-1 to TRBJ1-1; 7 nucleotides match TRBD1. J gave up 5 bases and V 3 bases, and 7 bases lay outside the gene matches. Germline values: CDR1 SGHRS, CDR2 YFSETQ. CDR3 length equals 14 residues. In DNA form, the CDR3 reads TGCGCCAGCAGCTCCCCCAGGGGGGGAACTGAAGCTTTCTTT. It yields the protein CASSSPRGGTEAFF.

The chain links TRBV11-1 to TRBJ1-1; 7 bases line up with TRBD1. The V and J ends lost 3 bases and 5 bases, in that order; junction bases with no gene match: 3. The CDR3 runs 13 residues. The V gene's germline CDR1 is SGHAT and CDR2 FQDESV (reference sequence). CDR3 coding DNA: TGTGCCAGCAGCTTCCAGGGGGGGACTGAAGCTTTCTTT. Its translation is CASSFQGGTEAFF.

This chain links TRBV7-2 with TRBJ2-7; TRBD1 agrees at 8 bases. Germline trimming cut 5 bases from V and 4 bases from J; bases unmatched to any gene: 10. From germline, CDR1 is SGHTA and CDR2 FQGNSA. The CDR3 spans 15 residues. DNA for the CDR3: TGTGCCAGCAGCACGGCGACAGGGGCGGCATACGAGCAGTACTTC. It specifies CASSTATGAAYEQYF.

The CDR3 DNA follows: TGTGCCAGCAGCTGGGCAATCGGGACAGGGGGCAATCAGCCCCAGCATTTT. This gives the protein CASSWAIGTGGNQPQHF. The rearrangement links TRBV5-5 to TRBJ1-5; TRBD1 matches at 10 bases. This CDR3 comprises 17 residues. The germline V gene has CDR1 SGHKS and CDR2 YYEKEE (reference sequence). The ends lost 3 bases at V and 2 bases at J; junction bases unmatched: 8.

The V call is TRBV7-3, the J call TRBJ2-7; D gene ambiguous. The CDR3 sequence is 12 residues long. V was cut by 3 bases and J by 2 bases, with 5 bases left in between. Germline-derived CDR1 and CDR2 are SGHTA and FQGTGA. In DNA form, the CDR3 reads TGTGCCAGCAGCTTTACCGCCTACGAGCAGTACTTC. Protein: CASSFTAYEQYF.

The chain couples TRBV19 to TRBJ1-2; 7 bases match TRBD1. V was pared by 5 bases and J by 2 bases, with 8 bases of the junction left unmatched. This CDR3 spans 15 amino acids. CDR1 is LNHDA and CDR2 is SQIVND in the germline V gene (reference sequence). CDR3 protein: CASSVQEQGNYGYTF. The CDR3 region has the DNA TGTGCCAGTAGTGTTCAGGAACAGGGGAACTATGGCTACACCTTC.

The rearrangement links TRBV7-2 to TRBJ1-5; 8 bases agree with TRBD1. The junction had 10 bases not matched to a gene; V was cut back by 6 bases and J by 6 bases. The CDR3 length is 15 residues. The germline V gene encodes CDR1 SGHTA and CDR2 FQGNSA. The CDR3 sequence is CASSIDRGDSQPQHF. The CDR3 DNA sequence: TGTGCCAGCAGTATCGACAGGGGCGATAGTCAGCCCCAGCATTTT.

The chain carries TRBV27 and TRBJ1-4; D uncertain. CDR1 and CDR2 from the germline V gene are MNHEY and SMNVEV (reference sequence). CDR3 length equals 16 residues. V lost 8 bases and J lost 4, with 20 bases in between. The CDR3 reads CASAETRGPFNEKLFF. In DNA, the CDR3 is TGTGCCAGCGCCGAGACTCGGGGTCCATTTAATGAAAAACTGTTTTTT.

The J gene is TRBJ1-1, the V gene TRBV11-2; a weak D match, TRBD1 (6 bases). V shed 6 bases and J shed 1 base, with 12 bases lying between them. The CDR3 runs 14 residues. The germline V gene has CDR1 SGHAT and CDR2 FQNNGV. Here the CDR3 reads CASRPGGQNTEAFF. CDR3 bases: TGTGCCAGCAGACCTGGGGGGCAGAACACTGAAGCTTTCTTT.